The 21 T cell receptor beta chains below all came from one sample that was sequenced in a study of cytomegalovirus exposure and HLA in healthy donors. The study ran its PCR with 60 Vbeta and 13 Jbeta primers. Profiled with immunoSEQ multiplex PCR; TCRdb holds only in-frame clones, not every one. The sample consists of approximately 170,000 clones, about four fifths of them appearing once. Sequences were obtained from PBMCs. Receptors originate from a male donor in good health and CMV-seronegative.

The V gene is TRBV18, the J gene TRBJ2-5; a weak D match, TRBD1 (5 bases). This CDR3 region has 16 residues. Trimming pared 2 bases from V and 0 bases from J, leaving 13 bases between. The germline gives CDR1 KGHSH, CDR2 LQKENI. Here the CDR3 DNA reads TGTGCCAGCTCACCAGGGGCACCTTTAGACCAAGAGACCCAGTACTTC. Encoded protein: CASSPGAPLDQETQYF. The full variable domain, with the rest looked up from reference TRBV18 and TRBJ2-5, is NAGVMQNPRHLVRRRGQEARLRCSPMKGHSHVYWYRQLPEEGLKFMVYLQKENIIDESGMPKERFSAEFPKEGPSILRIQQVVRGDSAAYFCASSPGAPLDQETQYFGPGTRLLVL.

The chain is built from TRBV5-1 and TRBJ1-4; 9 bases fit TRBD1. The CDR3 contains 19 residues. The trim removed 1 base at V and 0 bases at J, leaving 10 bases unmatched. CDR1 SGHRS and CDR2 YFSETQ come from the germline V gene. CDR3 nucleotide sequence: TGCGCCAGCAGCTTGTCGAACAGGGGGCTCCGGGCAACTAATGAAAAACTGTTTTTT. Translated: CASSLSNRGLRATNEKLFF. Complete variable domain (other parts from reference TRBV5-1 and TRBJ1-4): KAGVTQTPRYLIKTRGQQVTLSCSPISGHRSVSWYQQTPGQGLQFLFEYFSETQRNKGNFPGRFSGRQFSNSRSEMNVSTLELGDSALYLCASSLSNRGLRATNEKLFFGSGTQLSVL.

The chain has TRBV29-1 and TRBJ2-5; 8 nucleotides align to TRBD1. The ends lost 7 bases at V and 5 bases at J; junction bases unmatched: 6. The V gene's germline CDR1 is SQVTM and CDR2 ANQGSEA. The CDR3 is 12 residues long. The CDR3 DNA reads TGCAGCGGGTACAGGGGGTTCGAGACCCAGTACTTC. Its translation is CSGYRGFETQYF.

CDR3 in amino acids: CASSLGGSRTDTQYF. CDR3 in DNA: TGTGCCAGCAGCTTAGGGGGCAGCCGCACAGATACGCAGTATTTT. The V call is TRBV7-8, the J call TRBJ2-3; maybe TRBD1 (5 bases). V lost 1 base and J 1 base, leaving 9 bases between the germline ends. CDR1 and CDR2 (germline): SGHVS, FQNEAQ. The CDR3 loop spans 15 amino acids.

The chain carries TRBV6-4 and TRBJ2-3; D perhaps matches TRBD2 (7 bases). Germline V gives CDR1 MRHNA, CDR2 SNTAGT. Trimming pared 2 bases from V and 0 bases from J, leaving 9 bases between. The CDR3 has 15 residues. CDR3 region: CASSDGGASTDTQYF. DNA of the CDR3: TGTGCCAGCAGTGACGGGGGGGCTAGCACAGATACGCAGTATTTT.

This chain joins TRBV28 and TRBJ1-2; D unclear. The V gene's germline CDR1 is MDHEN and CDR2 SYDVKM. The CDR3 is 11 amino acids. V gave up 6 bases and J gave up 7 bases, with 9 bases separating them. The CDR3: CASSIPSGYTF. The CDR3 DNA reads TGTGCCAGCAGCATTCCGAGTGGCTACACCTTC.

The chain joins TRBV7-3 to TRBJ2-1; 13 nucleotides align to TRBD2. Germline CDR1 and CDR2: SGHTA and FQGTGA. Unmatched junction bases numbered 9, after V lost 6 bases and J lost 13 bases. The CDR3 extends over 14 amino acids. The CDR3 sequence is CASRVRTSGSIQFF. DNA for the CDR3: TGTGCCAGCAGGGTACGGACTAGCGGGAGTATACAGTTCTTC.

This clone is judged medium-sized. The chain combines TRBV16 with TRBJ2-1, with 9 bases identical to TRBD1. V was pared by 3 bases and J by 10 bases, with 1 base of the junction left unmatched. Germline values: CDR1 KGHSY, CDR2 FQNENV. This CDR3 has 12 amino acids. The CDR3 loop reads CASSQGTGEQFF. The DNA of the CDR3 is TGTGCCAGCAGCCAGGGGACAGGGGAGCAGTTCTTC.

Concerning this clone itself: Germline and junction disagree at one end, which may indicate a read error. The genes are TRBV15 and TRBJ2-5; 8 nucleotides line up with TRBD1. The length of the CDR3 is 15 residues. Germline V gives CDR1 LNHNV, CDR2 YYDKDF (reference sequence). CDR3 sequence reads: CATSRDNGQGEAQYF. CDR3 DNA: TGTGCCACCAGCAGAGATAATGGACAGGGAGAGGCCCAGTACTTC.

This chain uses TRBV7-2 with TRBJ1-5; tentatively, D is TRBD1 (5 bases). CDR3 length: 13 amino acids. V was pared by 1 base and J by 12 bases, with 13 bases between. Germline loops: CDR1 SGHTA, CDR2 FQGNSA. The CDR3 DNA reads TGTGCCAGCAGCTTAGGCAATGGGGGGGTCCAGCATTTT. Translation gives CASSLGNGGVQHF.

The CDR3 here is CASSLGGATYEQYF. As DNA, the CDR3 is TGTGCCAGCAGCTTAGGTGGGGCCACCTACGAGCAGTACTTC. The chain recombines TRBV11-3 with TRBJ2-7; a possible D gene is TRBD1 (5 bases). The CDR3 consists of 14 residues. Trimming took 1 base from V and 2 from J, leaving 9 bases between them. Per the germline V gene, CDR1 is SGHNT and CDR2 is YENEEA.

The rearrangement links TRBV29-1 to TRBJ1-2; D remains ambiguous. V shed 0 bases and J shed 5 bases, with 4 bases lying between them. Germline V CDR1 and CDR2: SQVTM, ANQGSEA. This CDR3 comprises 11 residues. CDR3 protein: CSVEDRYGYTF. The CDR3 DNA follows: TGCAGCGTTGAAGACAGGTATGGCTACACCTTC.

The J gene is TRBJ1-2, the V gene TRBV11-2; 9 nucleotides agree with TRBD1. Germline values: CDR1 SGHAT, CDR2 FQNNGV. The J segment lost 4 bases and the V segment lost 1 base, leaving 10 bases of the junction unmatched. The CDR3 covers 17 residues. CDR3 in amino acids: CASSLGGRRQGVYGYTF. CDR3 bases: TGTGCCAGCAGCTTAGGGGGCCGCCGACAGGGGGTCTATGGCTACACCTTC.

The CDR3 bases are TGCGCCAGCAGCTTGGCCACAGGGGGCGAAGAAAAACTGTTTTTT. This encodes CASSLATGGEEKLFF. J is TRBJ1-4 and V is TRBV5-1, with TRBD1 matching over 9 bases. Germline V gene data show CDR1 as SGHRS and CDR2 as YFSETQ. V lost 0 bases, J lost 8 bases, and 5 bases stayed unmatched. The CDR3 has 15 amino acids.

The V call is TRBV11-3, the J call TRBJ2-2; D is perhaps TRBD1 (5 bases). The ends were cut back, 5 bases at V and 0 bases at J, with 10 bases in the middle. Germline CDR1 reads SGHNT; CDR2 reads YENEEA. The CDR3 is 15 residues long. CDR3 residues: CASSRTGPNTGELFF. In nucleotides, the CDR3 is TGTGCCAGCAGCCGTACAGGACCGAACACCGGGGAGCTGTTTTTT.

The chain couples TRBV15 to TRBJ2-3, with TRBD2 as a possible D gene (5 bases). Germline lookup yields CDR1 LNHNV and CDR2 YYDKDF (reference sequence). Trimming shortened V by 10 bases and J by 4 bases, and 12 bases separated the two germline ends. This CDR3 contains 12 residues. This CDR3 is CAISGRADTQYF. The CDR3 region has the DNA TGTGCCATCTCCGGGCGGGCAGATACGCAGTATTTT.

The rearrangement joins TRBV5-1 to TRBJ1-1; 7 bases align to TRBD1. Trimming took 4 bases from V and 0 from J; bases not matched to a gene: 6. The CDR3 runs to 15 residues. CDR1 and CDR2 (germline): SGHRS, YFSETQ. The CDR3 protein is CASSPAGQMNTEAFF. CDR3 nucleotides: TGCGCCAGCAGCCCGGCGGGACAGATGAACACTGAAGCTTTCTTT. Full variable domain (remainder filled in from reference TRBV5-1 and TRBJ1-1): KAGVTQTPRYLIKTRGQQVTLSCSPISGHRSVSWYQQTPGQGLQFLFEYFSETQRNKGNFPGRFSGRQFSNSRSEMNVSTLELGDSALYLCASSPAGQMNTEAFFGQGTRLTVV.

The chain couples TRBV27 to TRBJ2-3; unclear D gene. With 4 bases removed from V and 1 base from J, the gap between germline ends came to 9 bases. The CDR3 runs 14 residues. Germline V lookup: CDR1 MNHEY, CDR2 SMNVEV (reference sequence). The CDR3 DNA is TGTGCCAGCAGTTCCGGAGTGGGCACAGATACGCAGTATTTT. Translating gives CASSSGVGTDTQYF.

The chain links TRBV27 to TRBJ1-4; 7 positions match TRBD1. The CDR3 covers 14 residues. Per germline, CDR1 MNHEY and CDR2 SMNVEV (reference sequence). V lost 4 bases and J lost 3; bases outside the gene matches: 2. CDR3 in amino acids: CASSWGQPNEKLFF. The CDR3, as DNA: TGTGCCAGCAGTTGGGGACAGCCTAATGAAAAACTGTTTTTT.

The rearrangement uses TRBV25-1 and TRBJ2-1; D is uncertain. This CDR3 has 15 residues. Germline loops: CDR1 MGHDK, CDR2 SYGVNS. V gave up 5 bases and J gave up 0 bases, with 11 bases separating them. The CDR3 nucleotides are TGTGCCAGCAGTTTGACATCGAGCTCCTACAATGAGCAGTTCTTC. As protein: CASSLTSSSYNEQFF.

This chain connects TRBV4-1 to TRBJ2-1; no definite D call. Germline CDR1 MGHRA, CDR2 YSYEKL. The CDR3 loop spans 11 amino acids. The V gene lost 0 bases and the J gene lost 10 bases, with 4 bases spanning the gap. This CDR3 is CASSQEREQFF. Here the CDR3 DNA reads TGCGCCAGCAGCCAAGAACGGGAGCAGTTCTTC.